This TCR beta chain came from a study of T cell changes during pregnancy in multiple sclerosis. Here immunoSEQ multiplex PCR was the method, and the copy in TCRdb shows in-frame clones only, minus some. The sample lists about 100,000 clones, roughly 93% occurring once. The CDR3 has 14 residues. Per the germline V gene, CDR1 is SQVTM and CDR2 is ANQGSEA. V was clipped by 3 bases and J by 3 bases; unmatched bases: 6. The rearrangement joins TRBV29-1 to TRBJ1-2; 8 bases line up with TRBD1. This sequence was found in a female donor with multiple sclerosis, enrolled in a pregnancy study. Sample: peripheral blood, taken before pregnancy. The CDR3 bases are TGCAGCGTTGACCACTTGACAGGGGACTATGGCTACACCTTC. Its translation is CSVDHLTGDYGYTF. The whole variable domain, remainder taken from reference TRBV29-1 and TRBJ1-2, is SAVISQKPSRDICQRGTSLTIQCQVDSQVTMMFWYRQQPGQSLTLIATANQGSEATYESGFVIDKFPISRPNLTFSTLTVSNMSPEDSSIYLCSVDHLTGDYGYTFGSGTRLTVV.